The 6 T cell receptor beta chains below come from one sample, sequenced in a study of blood T cells in healthy people across ages. A second PCR, run for roughly 7 to 11 cycles, used a sample-barcoded 5' primer plus a J-beta primer mix. MiXCR, applied by TCRdb to the 5' RACE reads, yields one record per CDR3 protein. The sample yields about 830,000 distinct CDR3 sequences, 62% seen once. The source material was blood. All receptors come from a man aged 25-40 years in good health.

The CDR3 loop is CSADRGQGAVFVTEAFF. CDR3 DNA: TGCAGTGCTGACCGTGGACAGGGGGCGGTTTTTGTCACTGAAGCTTTCTTT. The chain uses TRBV20-1 and TRBJ1-1; TRBD1 agrees at 11 bases. CDR1 is DFQATT and CDR2 is SNEGSKA in the germline V gene (reference sequence). J was trimmed by 4 bases and V by 5 bases; bases with no gene match: 15. CDR3 length: 17 amino acids.

The chain carries TRBV7-3 and TRBJ2-1; 9 bases agree with TRBD2. V lost 4 bases, J lost 4 bases, and 8 bases stayed unmatched. Per germline, CDR1 SGHTA and CDR2 FQGTGA. The length of the CDR3 is 16 residues. The DNA of the CDR3 is TGTGCCAGCAGCTCGAGCGGGGGGCCCCCTTACAATGAGCAGTTCTTC. Its translation is CASSSSGGPPYNEQFF. Supplemented by reference TRBV7-3 and TRBJ2-1, the full variable domain reads GAGVSQTPSNKVTEKGKYVELRCDPISGHTALYWYRQSLGQGPEFLIYFQGTGAADDSGLPNDRFFAVRPEGSVSTLKIQRTERGDSAVYLCASSSSGGPPYNEQFFGPGTRLTVL.

This clonotype was detected only a few times. The genes are TRBV7-9 and TRBJ1-2; 9 bases are a match to TRBD1. This CDR3 spans 15 amino acids. Germline V gene lookup returns CDR1 SEHNR and CDR2 FQNEAQ (reference sequence). V shed 5 bases, J shed 5 bases, and the junction held 9 bases outside the gene matches. As DNA, the CDR3 is TGTGCCAGCAGCACCCGGGACAGGGAAGGGTATGGCTACACCTTC. As protein: CASSTRDREGYGYTF.

DNA of the CDR3: TGCGCCAGCCAGCCAGTTACTAACTATGGCTACACCTTC. The encoded protein is CASQPVTNYGYTF. This sequence joins TRBV5-1 and TRBJ1-2; D unclear. Germline CDR1 SGHRS, CDR2 YFSETQ. V lost 7 bases, J lost 0 bases, and 10 bases lay in between. The CDR3 spans 13 residues.

The rearrangement uses TRBV20-1 and TRBJ2-5, with TRBD2 identical over 11 bases. The V gene's germline CDR1 is DFQATT and CDR2 SNEGSKA (reference sequence). CDR3 length equals 16 residues. The junction had 10 bases not matched to a gene; V was cut back by 3 bases and J by 4 bases. The CDR3 is CSASPLAGGLPETQYF. The DNA for the CDR3 is TGCAGTGCTAGCCCCTTAGCGGGGGGGCTCCCAGAGACCCAGTACTTC.

The chain carries TRBV18 and TRBJ1-2; D is ambiguous. The CDR3 length is 14 residues. Trimming shortened V by 1 base and J by 8 bases, and 14 bases separated the two germline ends. Per germline, CDR1 KGHSH and CDR2 LQKENI. CDR3 loop: CASSPQEVGSGYTF. The CDR3 coding sequence is TGTGCCAGCTCACCACAGGAGGTGGGTTCCGGCTACACCTTC.